One T cell receptor beta chain is described in this entry. CDR3 length: 13 amino acids. The V and J ends lost 5 bases and 8 bases respectively, with 14 bases between them. Germline V gene lookup returns CDR1 MNHEY and CDR2 SMNVEV (reference sequence). The sample comes from a study of blood T cell repertoires in COVID-19. Study summary: COVID-19 samples collected from the United States, Italy and Spain covered acute and convalescent phases. The cDNA or gDNA used as material had been derived from T cells, B-cell-depleted T cells, or PBMCs.

The authors' processing: Reference gene primer amplification in the assay estimated nucleated cell counts. Only in-frame clones appear in the TCRdb table, and some are missing; sequencing was by immunoSEQ multiplex PCR. The DNA was the basis for D and trimming; V, J and clone size are from that table. Of 150,000 to 200,000 clones in the sample, 88% were seen once. Input material: peripheral blood. The source of this sequence is a human donor in a cohort sampled during active COVID-19. The rearrangement links TRBV27 to TRBJ2-3; D might be TRBD2 (5 bases). CDR3 sequence reads: CASSELESRTQYF. In nucleotides, the CDR3 is TGTGCCAGCAGTGAACTAGAGAGTCGTACGCAGTATTTT.